This TCR beta chain was observed in a study of blood T cell repertoires in COVID-19. The table came from immunoSEQ multiplex PCR; TCRdb's copy has only in-frame clones and leaves some out. The sample yields around 250,000 clones, more than 70% seen once. Germline assignment: CDR1 LGHDT and CDR2 YNNKEL (reference sequence). Trimming cost V 4 bases and J 4 bases; bases outside gene matches: 1. The CDR3 runs 14 residues. The TCR sequence derives from a man older than 75 with acute or convalescent COVID-19. The sample consisted of peripheral blood. J is TRBJ2-2 and V is TRBV3-1 (or the pseudogene TRBV3-2), with 9 bases that match TRBD2. The CDR3 loop reads CASSLREGTGELFF. In DNA, the CDR3 is TGTGCCAGCAGCCTGCGGGAGGGCACCGGGGAGCTGTTTTTT.